Listed below are T cell receptor beta chains from one sample, sequenced in a study of T cell repertoires in cytomegalovirus infection. TCRdb redid the calling of the reads with MiXCR, one entry per CDR3 protein. The data contain fewer than 1,000,000 distinct CDR3 sequences, roughly 30% of them singletons. No cognate antigen is known for these TCRs. The sample was cultured CD8+ T cells from PBMCs, taken from culture after CMV antigen stimulation. The receptors were sampled from a human donor in good health (CMV status not recorded). Some clones in this sample may be carry-over from other donors' samples. CDR3s include the opening cysteine and the closing phenylalanine or tryptophan. The D gene is left open where the match is weak. Size is stated for part of the rows, as once, few or many counts, or as a class when the clone is expanded.

clone_size: many
v_call: TRBV11-2
d_call: NA
j_call: TRBJ2-5
cdr3_nt: TGTGCCAGCAGCTTAGATTCCCGGGACCAGTACTTC
cdr3_aa: CASSLDSRDQYF

clone_size: NA
v_call: TRBV19
d_call: TRBD1
j_call: TRBJ2-1
cdr3_nt: TGTGCCAGTAGTTACTCCGGGACAGGTTTCAATGAGCAGTTCTTC
cdr3_aa: CASSYSGTGFNEQFF

clone_size: NA
v_call: TRBV4-1
d_call: TRBD1
j_call: TRBJ1-1
cdr3_nt: TGCGCCAGCAGCCAAGACAACAGGGGGCAAAACACTGAAGCTTTCTTT
cdr3_aa: CASSQDNRGQNTEAFF

clone_size: NA
v_call: TRBV7-9
d_call: TRBD2
j_call: TRBJ2-1
cdr3_nt: TGTGCCAGCAGCTGGAGAACTAGCGGGGGACATAATGAGCAGTTCTTC
cdr3_aa: CASSWRTSGGHNEQFF

clone_size: NA
v_call: TRBV4-1
d_call: NA
j_call: TRBJ2-7
cdr3_nt: TGCGCCAGCAGCCAAGTTAACCAGGGGGGATACGAGCAGTACTTC
cdr3_aa: CASSQVNQGGYEQYF

clone_size: NA
v_call: TRBV4-1
d_call: TRBD1
j_call: TRBJ1-6
cdr3_nt: TGCGCCAGCAGCCAACTCCGGGACAGAGTAAATTCACCCCTCCACTTT
cdr3_aa: CASSQLRDRVNSPLHF

clone_size: NA
v_call: TRBV7-7
d_call: NA
j_call: TRBJ2-3
cdr3_nt: TGTGCTATCCGAAACAGGGATGGTACGCAGTATTTT
cdr3_aa: CAIRNRDGTQYF

clone_size: few
v_call: TRBV6-5
d_call: NA
j_call: TRBJ2-3
cdr3_nt: TGTGCCAGCAGTTACTTCGGGGCGGCAGATACGCAGTATTTT
cdr3_aa: CASSYFGAADTQYF

clone_size: once
v_call: TRBV6-6
d_call: TRBD1
j_call: TRBJ1-2
cdr3_nt: TGTGCCAGCAGATCCCGGGACAGGCAACGTGGCTACACCTTC
cdr3_aa: CASRSRDRQRGYTF

clone_size: many
v_call: TRBV11-2
d_call: TRBD2
j_call: TRBJ2-1
cdr3_nt: TGTGCCAGCAGCTGGCTAGCGGGGCCCTACAATGAGCAGTTCTTC
cdr3_aa: CASSWLAGPYNEQFF

clone_size: few
v_call: TRBV11-3
d_call: TRBD1
j_call: TRBJ2-5
cdr3_nt: TGTGCCAGCAGTCAGAACACAGGGGCGCAAGAGACCCAGTACTTC
cdr3_aa: CASSQNTGAQETQYF

clone_size: few
v_call: TRBV5-4
d_call: NA
j_call: TRBJ1-3
cdr3_nt: TGTGCCAGCAGCGGTGACGAAGACACCATATATTTT
cdr3_aa: CASSGDEDTIYF

clone_size: NA
v_call: TRBV15
d_call: NA
j_call: TRBJ1-5
cdr3_nt: TGTGCCACCAGCAGACAGGGTGGTGGAAATCAGCCCCAGCATTTT
cdr3_aa: CATSRQGGGNQPQHF

clone_size: NA
v_call: TRBV19
d_call: NA
j_call: TRBJ2-7
cdr3_nt: TGTGCCAGTAGAACCTGGGACAAATCCTACGAGCAGTACTTC
cdr3_aa: CASRTWDKSYEQYF

clone_size: NA
v_call: TRBV7-6
d_call: NA
j_call: TRBJ1-2
cdr3_nt: TGTGCCAATATGGAGTACAGCTACTATGGCTACACCTTC
cdr3_aa: CANMEYSYYGYTF

clone_size: NA
v_call: TRBV7-9
d_call: NA
j_call: TRBJ2-3
cdr3_nt: TGTGCCAGCAGCCTCCCGGGCCCGGAGGAAACAGATACGCAGTATTTT
cdr3_aa: CASSLPGPEETDTQYF

clone_size: many
v_call: TRBV6-5
d_call: NA
j_call: TRBJ1-2
cdr3_nt: TGTGCCAGCAGTTATACCCCCTCAGTAAACTATGGCTACACCTTC
cdr3_aa: CASSYTPSVNYGYTF

clone_size: few
v_call: TRBV27
d_call: NA
j_call: TRBJ2-5
cdr3_nt: TGTGCCAGTGGGGACGACCCGTGGCAAGAGACCCAGTACTTC
cdr3_aa: CASGDDPWQETQYF

clone_size: NA
v_call: TRBV7-4
d_call: NA
j_call: TRBJ1-2
cdr3_nt: TGTGCCAGCAGCTTAGGGACGGTATTCTATGGCTACACCTTC
cdr3_aa: CASSLGTVFYGYTF

clone_size: NA
v_call: TRBV28
d_call: TRBD1
j_call: TRBJ1-6
cdr3_nt: TGTGCCAGCTCGGACAGGGTCTATAATTCACCCCTCCACTTT
cdr3_aa: CASSDRVYNSPLHF

clone_size: many
v_call: TRBV10-3
d_call: NA
j_call: TRBJ1-2
cdr3_nt: TGTGCCACTGCCTCAGGGAATGGTGCTAACTATGGCTACACCTTC
cdr3_aa: CATASGNGANYGYTF

clone_size: NA
v_call: TRBV7-6
d_call: NA
j_call: TRBJ2-2
cdr3_nt: TGTGCCAGCAGCTTAGCGCAACCCAGCACCGGGGAGCTGTTTTTT
cdr3_aa: CASSLAQPSTGELFF

clone_size: NA
v_call: TRBV6-6
d_call: NA
j_call: TRBJ2-3
cdr3_nt: TGTGCCAGCAGTTACTCTCACTCCACAGATACGCAGTATTTT
cdr3_aa: CASSYSHSTDTQYF

clone_size: few
v_call: TRBV28
d_call: NA
j_call: TRBJ2-3
cdr3_nt: TGTGCCAGCAGTAACGCCAGGGGGCGGGGGGGCACAGATACGCAGTATTTT
cdr3_aa: CASSNARGRGGTDTQYF

clone_size: many
v_call: TRBV7-9
d_call: TRBD2
j_call: TRBJ2-3
cdr3_nt: TGTGCCAGCAGCTTAGATCTCGCGGGGGTTCTCACAGATACGCAGTATTTT
cdr3_aa: CASSLDLAGVLTDTQYF

clone_size: few
v_call: TRBV10-2
d_call: NA
j_call: TRBJ2-7
cdr3_nt: TGCGCCACCAGGGAGACGGCCACCTACGAGCAGTACTTC
cdr3_aa: CATRETATYEQYF

clone_size: NA
v_call: TRBV27
d_call: NA
j_call: TRBJ2-6
cdr3_nt: TGTGCCAGCAGTAACTCTGGGGCCAACGTCCTGACTTTC
cdr3_aa: CASSNSGANVLTF

clone_size: NA
v_call: TRBV19
d_call: NA
j_call: TRBJ2-2
cdr3_nt: TGTGCCAGTAGTAACCGGGTCCTTCCTATCACCGGGGAGCTGTTTTTT
cdr3_aa: CASSNRVLPITGELFF

clone_size: few
v_call: TRBV10-3
d_call: TRBD1
j_call: TRBJ2-3
cdr3_nt: TGTGCCATCGATTTGACAGGGCGGTCACCAGATACGCAGTATTTT
cdr3_aa: CAIDLTGRSPDTQYF

clone_size: NA
v_call: TRBV6-5
d_call: NA
j_call: TRBJ2-5
cdr3_nt: TGTGCCAGCAGTTCCCCGACGCAGGGTTCAGAGACCCAGTACTTC
cdr3_aa: CASSSPTQGSETQYF

clone_size: many
v_call: TRBV11-2
d_call: NA
j_call: TRBJ1-3
cdr3_nt: TGTGCCAGCAGCCAGGGACGGTCCTCTGGAAACACCATATATTTT
cdr3_aa: CASSQGRSSGNTIYF

clone_size: few
v_call: TRBV2
d_call: NA
j_call: TRBJ1-2
cdr3_nt: TGTGCCAGTTTCCAGGGAGTAGAGGGCTACACCTTC
cdr3_aa: CASFQGVEGYTF

clone_size: NA
v_call: TRBV10-1
d_call: NA
j_call: TRBJ1-1
cdr3_nt: TGCGCCAGCAGGATCAGAGACGGGACCGCCGTGGGTGGCCGCAAGAACACTGAAGCTTTCTTT
cdr3_aa: CASRIRDGTAVGGRKNTEAFF

clone_size: NA
v_call: TRBV7-9
d_call: NA
j_call: TRBJ1-5
cdr3_nt: TGTGCCAGCACCCTGGCAGGACAGCCCCAGCATTTT
cdr3_aa: CASTLAGQPQHF

clone_size: NA
v_call: TRBV10-3
d_call: NA
j_call: TRBJ1-1
cdr3_nt: TGTGCCATCAGTGACCCGGCGGGGTGGAACACTGAAGCTTTCTTT
cdr3_aa: CAISDPAGWNTEAFF

clone_size: many
v_call: TRBV7-2
d_call: TRBD1
j_call: TRBJ1-1
cdr3_nt: TGTGCCAGCAGCTACCCCGGGACAGGGGGCATGAACACTGAAGCTTTCTTT
cdr3_aa: CASSYPGTGGMNTEAFF

clone_size: many
v_call: TRBV10-3
d_call: TRBD2
j_call: TRBJ2-5
cdr3_nt: TGTGCCATCAGAATCGGGACTAGCGGGGAAGAGACCCAGTACTTC
cdr3_aa: CAIRIGTSGEETQYF

clone_size: NA
v_call: TRBV7-6
d_call: NA
j_call: TRBJ2-1
cdr3_nt: TGTGTCAGCAGCCCTGGGATCGCCAATGAGCAGTTCTTC
cdr3_aa: CVSSPGIANEQFF

clone_size: NA
v_call: TRBV19
d_call: NA
j_call: TRBJ2-1
cdr3_nt: TGTGCCACCGTCAGTGGGTCTTACAATGAGCAGTTCTTC
cdr3_aa: CATVSGSYNEQFF

clone_size: few
v_call: TRBV6-1
d_call: NA
j_call: TRBJ1-4
cdr3_nt: TGTGCCAGCAGAGGAACTAATGAAAAACTGTTTTTT
cdr3_aa: CASRGTNEKLFF

clone_size: few
v_call: TRBV27
d_call: TRBD1
j_call: TRBJ2-7
cdr3_nt: TGTGCCAGCAGTTTAACTCAGGGGGCCGTCTCCCGCTACGAGCAGTACTTC
cdr3_aa: CASSLTQGAVSRYEQYF

clone_size: many
v_call: TRBV4-2
d_call: TRBD1
j_call: TRBJ1-4
cdr3_nt: TGTGCCAGCAGCCAAGAGACGGGGACAGGGGGGGAAAAACTGTTTTTT
cdr3_aa: CASSQETGTGGEKLFF

clone_size: few
v_call: TRBV19
d_call: TRBD1
j_call: TRBJ1-1
cdr3_nt: TGTGCCAGTAGTACGACAGGGGGGGCAACTGAAGCTTTCTTT
cdr3_aa: CASSTTGGATEAFF

clone_size: few
v_call: TRBV7-9
d_call: TRBD2
j_call: TRBJ2-5
cdr3_nt: TGTGCCAGCAGCTTACAGCGAAGCGGGGGGGAGACCCAGTACTTC
cdr3_aa: CASSLQRSGGETQYF

clone_size: many
v_call: TRBV7-8
d_call: NA
j_call: TRBJ1-1
cdr3_nt: TGTGCCAGCAGCTTCGGGACACGGGGCACTGAAGCTTTCTTT
cdr3_aa: CASSFGTRGTEAFF

clone_size: NA
v_call: TRBV24-1
d_call: NA
j_call: TRBJ2-1
cdr3_nt: TGTGCCACCAGTGATTTGATGGGGGCCCCCTACAATGAGCAGTTCTTC
cdr3_aa: CATSDLMGAPYNEQFF

clone_size: NA
v_call: TRBV5-5
d_call: NA
j_call: TRBJ2-1
cdr3_nt: TGTGCCAGCAGCTTGAAGGGATCCGACAATGAGCAGTTCTTC
cdr3_aa: CASSLKGSDNEQFF

clone_size: NA
v_call: TRBV5-1
d_call: NA
j_call: TRBJ2-7
cdr3_nt: TGCGCCAGCAGGGACACCTACTACGAGCAGTACTTC
cdr3_aa: CASRDTYYEQYF

clone_size: many
v_call: TRBV7-2
d_call: NA
j_call: TRBJ1-1
cdr3_nt: TGTGCCAGCAGCTTGACCGGGACATCGACTGAAGCTTTCTTT
cdr3_aa: CASSLTGTSTEAFF

clone_size: NA
v_call: TRBV6-5
d_call: TRBD1
j_call: TRBJ1-1
cdr3_nt: TGTGCCAGCAGTTACCGATTTTTTGGGACAGCTACGAACACTGAAGCTTTCTTT
cdr3_aa: CASSYRFFGTATNTEAFF

clone_size: NA
v_call: TRBV29-1
d_call: NA
j_call: TRBJ2-1
cdr3_nt: TGCAGCGTGGCCGGGACCCAAAGGGGAAATGAGCAGTTCTTC
cdr3_aa: CSVAGTQRGNEQFF

clone_size: few
v_call: TRBV12-3/TRBV12-4
d_call: TRBD2
j_call: TRBJ2-1
cdr3_nt: TGTGCCAGCAATCTAGCGGGGGGGCTGTGGAATGAGCAGTTCTTC
cdr3_aa: CASNLAGGLWNEQFF

clone_size: NA
v_call: TRBV13
d_call: NA
j_call: TRBJ2-5
cdr3_nt: TGTGCCAGCAGCCCCAAGGAGGGGCCTTATCGCGAGACCCAGTACTTC
cdr3_aa: CASSPKEGPYRETQYF

clone_size: NA
v_call: TRBV20-1
d_call: NA
j_call: TRBJ2-7
cdr3_nt: TGCAGTGCTAGTAGGGGGGGCTCCTACGAGCAGTACTTC
cdr3_aa: CSASRGGSYEQYF

clone_size: NA
v_call: TRBV19
d_call: NA
j_call: TRBJ2-7
cdr3_nt: TGTGCCAGTAGAGGTAGAGGGGGCTCCTACGAGCAGTACTTC
cdr3_aa: CASRGRGGSYEQYF

clone_size: many
v_call: TRBV7-9
d_call: NA
j_call: TRBJ2-3
cdr3_nt: TGTGCCAGCAGCTTACAGGGCACAGATACGCAGTATTTT
cdr3_aa: CASSLQGTDTQYF

clone_size: NA
v_call: TRBV5-1
d_call: NA
j_call: TRBJ2-3
cdr3_nt: TGCGCCAGCAGCTTAGATGACTCCTCGGCGGTGCAGTATTTT
cdr3_aa: CASSLDDSSAVQYF

clone_size: NA
v_call: TRBV7-6
d_call: NA
j_call: TRBJ1-1
cdr3_nt: TGTGCCAGCAGCTTAGGGAGGGGACTCCTCACTGAAGCTTTCTTT
cdr3_aa: CASSLGRGLLTEAFF

clone_size: NA
v_call: TRBV7-8
d_call: NA
j_call: TRBJ2-5
cdr3_nt: TGTGCCAGCAGCTTAGGTGCGGCTCAAGAGACCCAGTACTTC
cdr3_aa: CASSLGAAQETQYF

clone_size: NA
v_call: TRBV7-6
d_call: NA
j_call: TRBJ1-2
cdr3_nt: TGTGCCAGCAGCTTAAGCGTCGAACTGTATGGCTACACCTTC
cdr3_aa: CASSLSVELYGYTF